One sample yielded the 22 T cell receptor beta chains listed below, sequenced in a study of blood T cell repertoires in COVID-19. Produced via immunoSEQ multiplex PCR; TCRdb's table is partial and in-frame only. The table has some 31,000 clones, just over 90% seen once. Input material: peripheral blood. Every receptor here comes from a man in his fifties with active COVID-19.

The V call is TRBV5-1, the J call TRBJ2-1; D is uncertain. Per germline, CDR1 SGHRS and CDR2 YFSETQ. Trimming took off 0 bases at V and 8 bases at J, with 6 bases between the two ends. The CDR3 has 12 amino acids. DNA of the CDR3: TGCGCCAGCAGCTTGGTTTCCTATGAGCAGTTCTTC. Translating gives CASSLVSYEQFF.

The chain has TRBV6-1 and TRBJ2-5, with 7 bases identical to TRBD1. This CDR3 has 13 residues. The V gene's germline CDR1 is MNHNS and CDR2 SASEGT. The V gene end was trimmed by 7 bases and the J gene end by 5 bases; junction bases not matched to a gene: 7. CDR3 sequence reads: CASTPTGEETQYF. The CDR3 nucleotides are TGTGCCAGCACTCCTACAGGGGAGGAGACCCAGTACTTC.

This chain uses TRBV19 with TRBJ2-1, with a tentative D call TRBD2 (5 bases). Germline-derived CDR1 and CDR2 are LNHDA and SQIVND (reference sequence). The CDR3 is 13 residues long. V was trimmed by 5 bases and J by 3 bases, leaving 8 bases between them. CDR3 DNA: TGTGCCAGTAGTGTCGGGGTCTACAATGAGCAGTTCTTC. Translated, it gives CASSVGVYNEQFF.

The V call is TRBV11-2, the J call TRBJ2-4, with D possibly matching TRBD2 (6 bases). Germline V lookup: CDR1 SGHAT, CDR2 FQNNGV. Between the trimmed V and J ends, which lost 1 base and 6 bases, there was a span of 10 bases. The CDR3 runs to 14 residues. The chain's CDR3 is CASSLGDFRNIQYF. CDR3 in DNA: TGTGCCAGCAGCTTAGGGGACTTCAGAAACATTCAGTACTTC. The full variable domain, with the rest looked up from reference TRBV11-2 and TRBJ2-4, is EAGVAQSPRYKIIEKRQSVAFWCNPISGHATLYWYQQILGQGPKLLIQFQNNGVVDDSQLPKDRFSAERLKGVDSTLKIQPAKLEDSAVYLCASSLGDFRNIQYFGAGTRLSVL.

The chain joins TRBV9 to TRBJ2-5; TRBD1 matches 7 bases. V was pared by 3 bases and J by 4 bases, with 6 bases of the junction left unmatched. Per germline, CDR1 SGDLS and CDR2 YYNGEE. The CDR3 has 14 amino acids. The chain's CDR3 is CASSARGQIETQYF. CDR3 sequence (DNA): TGTGCCAGCAGCGCTAGGGGGCAGATAGAGACCCAGTACTTC.

Here the CDR3 reads CSVDRLAGGLGGEQFF. The CDR3 region has the DNA TGCAGCGTTGATAGGCTAGCGGGAGGGCTAGGGGGTGAGCAGTTCTTC. The chain couples TRBV29-1 to TRBJ2-1; 12 nucleotides line up with TRBD2. Germline loops: CDR1 SQVTM, CDR2 ANQGSEA. V lost 3 bases, J lost 9 bases, and 12 bases stayed unmatched. The CDR3 spans 16 residues.

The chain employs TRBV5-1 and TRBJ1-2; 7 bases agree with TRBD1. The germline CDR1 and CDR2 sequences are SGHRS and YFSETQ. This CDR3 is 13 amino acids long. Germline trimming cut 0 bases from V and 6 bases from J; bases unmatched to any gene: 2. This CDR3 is CASSLGQGDGYTF. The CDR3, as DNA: TGCGCCAGCAGCTTGGGACAGGGAGATGGCTACACCTTC. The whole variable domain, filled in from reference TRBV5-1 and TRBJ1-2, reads KAGVTQTPRYLIKTRGQQVTLSCSPISGHRSVSWYQQTPGQGLQFLFEYFSETQRNKGNFPGRFSGRQFSNSRSEMNVSTLELGDSALYLCASSLGQGDGYTFGSGTRLTVV.

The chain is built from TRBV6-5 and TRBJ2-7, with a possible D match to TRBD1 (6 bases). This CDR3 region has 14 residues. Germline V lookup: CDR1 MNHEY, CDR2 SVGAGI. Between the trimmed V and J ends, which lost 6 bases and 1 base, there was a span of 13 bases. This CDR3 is CASSQTGLSYEQYF. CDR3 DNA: TGTGCCAGCAGCCAAACAGGGTTGTCCTACGAGCAGTACTTC.

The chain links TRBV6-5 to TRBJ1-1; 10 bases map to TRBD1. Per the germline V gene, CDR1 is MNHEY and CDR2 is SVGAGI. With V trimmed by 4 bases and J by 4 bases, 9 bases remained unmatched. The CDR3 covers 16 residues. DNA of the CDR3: TGTGCCAGCAGTTCACGACAGGGGGCCTTTCTCACTGAAGCTTTCTTT. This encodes CASSSRQGAFLTEAFF.

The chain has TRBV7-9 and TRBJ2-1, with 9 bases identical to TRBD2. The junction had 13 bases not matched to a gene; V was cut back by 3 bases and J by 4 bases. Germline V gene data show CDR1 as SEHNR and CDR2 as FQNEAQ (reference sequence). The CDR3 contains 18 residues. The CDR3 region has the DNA TGTGCCAGCAGCTTCTCGGGGGGCAGCGGGAGGAGTTACAATGAGCAGTTCTTC. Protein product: CASSFSGGSGRSYNEQFF.

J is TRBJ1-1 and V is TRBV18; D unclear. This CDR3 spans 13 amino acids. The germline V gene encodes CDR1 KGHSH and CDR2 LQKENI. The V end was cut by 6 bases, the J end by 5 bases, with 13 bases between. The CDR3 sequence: CASSTIEKTEAFF. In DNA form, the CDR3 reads TGTGCCAGCTCCACTATAGAAAAGACTGAAGCTTTCTTT.

CDR3 protein: CASSYSDGKNQPQHF. DNA for the CDR3: TGTGCCAGCAGTTATTCGGACGGGAAAAATCAGCCCCAGCATTTT. This chain joins TRBV2 and TRBJ1-5; no definite D call. The V end lost 5 bases, the J end lost 4 bases, and 15 bases lay between the germline ends. CDR3 length equals 15 residues. CDR1 is SNHLY and CDR2 is FYNNEI in the germline V gene.

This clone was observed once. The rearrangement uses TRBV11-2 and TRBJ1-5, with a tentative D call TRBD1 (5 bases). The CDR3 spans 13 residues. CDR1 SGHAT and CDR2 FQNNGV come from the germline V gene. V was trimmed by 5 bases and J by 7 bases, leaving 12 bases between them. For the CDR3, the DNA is TGTGCCAGCAGCGACGGGGGGAGGCAGCCCCAGCATTTT. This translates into CASSDGGRQPQHF. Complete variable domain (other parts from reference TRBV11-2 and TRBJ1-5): EAGVAQSPRYKIIEKRQSVAFWCNPISGHATLYWYQQILGQGPKLLIQFQNNGVVDDSQLPKDRFSAERLKGVDSTLKIQPAKLEDSAVYLCASSDGGRQPQHFGDGTRLSIL.

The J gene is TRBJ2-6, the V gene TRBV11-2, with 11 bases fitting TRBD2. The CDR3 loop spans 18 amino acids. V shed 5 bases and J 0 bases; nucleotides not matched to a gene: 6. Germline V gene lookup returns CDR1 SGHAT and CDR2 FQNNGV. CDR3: CASSIAGGSFSGANVLTF. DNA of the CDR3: TGTGCCAGCAGCATAGCGGGAGGGTCCTTCTCTGGGGCCAACGTCCTGACTTTC.

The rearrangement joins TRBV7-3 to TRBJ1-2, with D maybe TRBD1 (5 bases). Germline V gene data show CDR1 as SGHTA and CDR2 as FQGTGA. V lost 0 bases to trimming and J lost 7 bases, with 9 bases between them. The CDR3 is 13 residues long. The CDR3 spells CASSLTIRGGYTF. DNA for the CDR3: TGTGCCAGCAGCTTAACCATTAGGGGTGGCTACACCTTC.

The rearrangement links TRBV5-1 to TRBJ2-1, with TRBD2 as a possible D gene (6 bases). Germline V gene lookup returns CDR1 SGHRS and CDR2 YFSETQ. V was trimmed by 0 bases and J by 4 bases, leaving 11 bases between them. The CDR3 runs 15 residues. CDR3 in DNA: TGCGCCAGCAGCTTGGTTGGCGGGGAATACAATGAGCAGTTCTTC. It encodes CASSLVGGEYNEQFF.

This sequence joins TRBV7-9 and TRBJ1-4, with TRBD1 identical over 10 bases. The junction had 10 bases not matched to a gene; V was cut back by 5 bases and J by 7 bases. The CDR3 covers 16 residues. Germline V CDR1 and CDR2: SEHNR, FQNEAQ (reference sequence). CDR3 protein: CASSPYRDRGFEKLFF. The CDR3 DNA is TGTGCCAGCAGCCCCTATCGGGACAGGGGTTTTGAAAAACTGTTTTTT.

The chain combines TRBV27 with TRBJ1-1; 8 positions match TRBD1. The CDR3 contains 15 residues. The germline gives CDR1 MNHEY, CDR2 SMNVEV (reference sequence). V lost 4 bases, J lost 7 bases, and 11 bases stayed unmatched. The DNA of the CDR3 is TGTGCCAGCAGTTCGGCGACAGGGGTGAACTTTGAAGCTTTCTTT. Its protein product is CASSSATGVNFEAFF.

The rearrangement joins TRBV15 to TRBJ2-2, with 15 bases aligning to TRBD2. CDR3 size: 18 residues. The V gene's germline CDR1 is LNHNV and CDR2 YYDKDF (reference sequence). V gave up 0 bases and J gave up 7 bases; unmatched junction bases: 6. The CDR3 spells CATSRDSGTSGRFGELFF. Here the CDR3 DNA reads TGTGCCACCAGCAGAGACTCCGGGACTAGCGGGAGGTTCGGGGAGCTGTTTTTT.

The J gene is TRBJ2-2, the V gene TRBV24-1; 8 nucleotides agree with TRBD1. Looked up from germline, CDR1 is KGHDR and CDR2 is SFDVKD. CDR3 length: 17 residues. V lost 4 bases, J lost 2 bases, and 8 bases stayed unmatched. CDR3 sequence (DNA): TGTGCCACCAGTGACTCCCCGGGACAGGCCAACACCGGGGAGCTGTTTTTT. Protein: CATSDSPGQANTGELFF.

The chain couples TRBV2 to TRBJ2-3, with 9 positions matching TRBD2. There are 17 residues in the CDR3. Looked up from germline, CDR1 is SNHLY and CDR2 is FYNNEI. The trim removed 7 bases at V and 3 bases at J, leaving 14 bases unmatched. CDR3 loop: CASTPLGAGGKTDTQYF. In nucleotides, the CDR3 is TGTGCCAGCACCCCGTTAGGGGCGGGGGGGAAAACAGATACGCAGTATTTT.

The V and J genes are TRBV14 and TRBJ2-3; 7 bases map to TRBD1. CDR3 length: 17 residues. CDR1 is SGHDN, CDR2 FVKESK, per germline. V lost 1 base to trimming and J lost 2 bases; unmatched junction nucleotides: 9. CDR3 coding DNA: TGTGCCAGCAGCCAAGGTCGGAACAGGGGTGCCACAGATACGCAGTATTTT. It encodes CASSQGRNRGATDTQYF.